These 9 T cell receptor beta chains share one sample of origin, sequenced in a study of T cell responses to AZD1222 COVID-19 vaccine. The protocol was immunoSEQ multiplex PCR, while the TCRdb copy is restricted to in-frame clones and leaves out a portion. This table has approximately 150,000 clones, 85% to 95% appearing once. The specimen was peripheral blood, collected after recovery from COVID-19. These receptors all stem from an adult who had recovered from COVID-19.

This chain's CDR3 is CASSGGTIARGNEQFF. The CDR3 nucleotides are TGTGCCAGCAGCGGTGGGACGATCGCCAGGGGGAATGAGCAGTTCTTC. The chain couples TRBV9 to TRBJ2-1, with 7 nucleotides matching TRBD1. The germline V gene has CDR1 SGDLS and CDR2 YYNGEE. Trimming removed 3 bases from V and 7 bases from J; junction bases left unmatched: 13. The CDR3 has 16 amino acids.

The chain combines TRBV11-3 with TRBJ2-1, with TRBD1 matching 8 bases. There are 15 residues in the CDR3. From germline, CDR1 is SGHNT and CDR2 YENEEA. Unmatched junction bases numbered 6, after V lost 3 bases and J lost 5 bases. The CDR3, as DNA: TGTGCCAGCAGCTTTACTGGGACAGGTAACAATGAGCAGTTCTTC. This translates into CASSFTGTGNNEQFF. Full variable domain (outside the CDR3, taken from reference TRBV11-3 and TRBJ2-1): EAGVVQSPRYKIIEKKQPVAFWCNPISGHNTLYWYLQNLGQGPELLIRYENEEAVDDSQLPKDRFSAERLKGVDSTLKIQPAELGDSAVYLCASSFTGTGNNEQFFGPGTRLTVL.

V usage is TRBV6-5 and J usage is TRBJ2-1; D is perhaps TRBD1 (6 bases). CDR1 and CDR2 (germline): MNHEY, SVGAGI. The V end lost 4 bases, the J end lost 2 bases, and 12 bases lay between the germline ends. This CDR3 is 15 amino acids long. The CDR3: CASSSTTGTYNEQFF. The CDR3 bases are TGTGCCAGCAGTTCTACTACAGGGACCTACAATGAGCAGTTCTTC.

The rearrangement joins TRBV6-1 to TRBJ2-5; the match to TRBD2 covers 8 bases. V was clipped by 0 bases and J by 0 bases; unmatched bases: 3. Germline CDR1 reads MNHNS; CDR2 reads SASEGT. This CDR3 contains 16 residues. The CDR3 DNA is TGTGCCAGCAGTGAAGCGGAGCGGGAGTACCAAGAGACCCAGTACTTC. It codes for CASSEAEREYQETQYF.

This clone showed up just once. This chain uses TRBV5-5 with TRBJ2-7; no reliable D call. CDR1 and CDR2 from the germline V gene are SGHKS and YYEKEE (reference sequence). The CDR3 runs 13 residues. V dropped 0 bases and J dropped 4 bases, with 8 bases sitting between them. Written as DNA, the CDR3 is TGTGCCAGCAGCTTGGGGCTGCTTTACGAGCAGTACTTC. Translation gives CASSLGLLYEQYF.

This chain uses TRBV7-9 with TRBJ2-7; TRBD2 agrees at 13 bases. CDR1 and CDR2 from the germline V gene are SEHNR and FQNEAQ (reference sequence). V was pared by 4 bases and J by 5 bases, with 5 bases of the junction left unmatched. CDR3 length equals 15 residues. The DNA of the CDR3 is TGTGCCAGCAGCTCCGTTGGACTAGCGGGGGACGAGCAGTACTTC. Its protein product is CASSSVGLAGDEQYF.

The genes are TRBV6-1 and TRBJ1-4; D not resolved. The V end was cut by 2 bases, the J end by 10 bases, with 17 bases between. The germline V gene encodes CDR1 MNHNS and CDR2 SASEGT. CDR3 size: 15 residues. The chain's CDR3 is CASSEQQPSRGKLFF. The DNA of the CDR3 is TGTGCCAGCAGTGAACAACAACCATCGCGGGGAAAACTGTTTTTT.

This chain uses TRBV10-3 with TRBJ2-3, with TRBD2 matching 9 bases. V was pared by 3 bases and J by 2 bases, with 15 bases of the junction left unmatched. CDR1 and CDR2 from the germline V gene are ENHRY and SYGVKD. This CDR3 region has 19 residues. CDR3 sequence reads: CAISEGGLREGLLTDTQYF. CDR3 nucleotide sequence: TGTGCCATCAGTGAAGGTGGACTGCGGGAGGGACTTCTCACAGATACGCAGTATTTT.

The chain links TRBV9 to TRBJ2-2, with TRBD2 matching over 9 bases. From germline, CDR1 is SGDLS and CDR2 YYNGEE. The CDR3 is 17 amino acids. J lost 6 bases, V lost 4 bases, and 13 bases had no gene match. In DNA form, the CDR3 reads TGTGCCAGCAGCCCGACTAGCGGCCACCTTGTATCCGGGGAGCTGTTTTTT. The encoded protein is CASSPTSGHLVSGELFF.